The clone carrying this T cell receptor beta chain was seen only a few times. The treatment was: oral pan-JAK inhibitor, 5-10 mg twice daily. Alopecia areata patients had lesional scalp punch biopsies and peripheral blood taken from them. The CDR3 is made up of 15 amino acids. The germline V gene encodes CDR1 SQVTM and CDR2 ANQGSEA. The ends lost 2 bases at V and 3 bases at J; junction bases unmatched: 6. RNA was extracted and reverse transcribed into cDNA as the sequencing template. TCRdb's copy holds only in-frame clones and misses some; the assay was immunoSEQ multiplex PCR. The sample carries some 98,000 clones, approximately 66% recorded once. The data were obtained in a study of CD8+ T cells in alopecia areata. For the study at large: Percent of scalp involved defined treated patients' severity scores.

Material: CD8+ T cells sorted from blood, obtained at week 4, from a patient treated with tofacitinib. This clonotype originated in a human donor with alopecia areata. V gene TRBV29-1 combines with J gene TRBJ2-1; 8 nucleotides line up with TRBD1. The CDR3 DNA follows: TGCAGCGTTGAACTGCTGGACAGGGTCTACAATGAGCAGTTCTTC. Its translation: CSVELLDRVYNEQFF.